Listed below are T cell receptor beta chains from one sample, sequenced in a study of T cells after yellow fever vaccination. A single record per CDR3 protein comes from TCRdb applying MiXCR to the 5' RACE reads. The sample holds about 340,000 distinct CDR3 sequences, roughly 4% seen once. The sample here was PBMCs, taken 5 days after the yellow fever booster vaccination. These receptors originate from a man aged 18 to 30 who received the YFV17D yellow fever vaccine. The CDR3 runs from the conserved cysteine through the conserved F or W. Fields, in order: clone size, J gene, D gene, V gene, CDR3 DNA, CDR3 protein. The D gene is left open where the match is weak. Size values are once, few and many counts, or a class for expanded clones, and some rows have none.

size: few
J: TRBJ1-1
D: TRBD1
V: TRBV5-5
DNA: TGTGCCAGCAGCTTCGGGACAGCCCATATGAACACTGAAGCTTTCTTT
CDR3: CASSFGTAHMNTEAFF

size: few
J: TRBJ1-4
D: -
V: TRBV18
DNA: TGTGCCAGCTCACCACCCCTACTGGGCGGCGAAAAACTGTTTTTT
CDR3: CASSPPLLGGEKLFF

size: -
J: TRBJ2-2
D: -
V: TRBV6-5
DNA: TGTGCCAGCACCCTTAGAGGGTGGGGCACCGGGGAGCTGTTTTTT
CDR3: CASTLRGWGTGELFF

size: many
J: TRBJ2-3
D: -
V: TRBV20-1
DNA: TGCAGTGGTGGTAGCGGTGTTACCACAGATACGCAGTATTTT
CDR3: CSGGSGVTTDTQYF

size: few
J: TRBJ1-3
D: -
V: TRBV15
DNA: TGTGCCACCAGCAGAGATAAGGGAGTCTCTGGAAACACCATATATTTT
CDR3: CATSRDKGVSGNTIYF

size: many
J: TRBJ1-1
D: -
V: TRBV5-1
DNA: TGCGCCAGCAGCTCCCTCTGGGGGAACACTGAAGCTTTCTTT
CDR3: CASSSLWGNTEAFF

size: many
J: TRBJ2-5
D: TRBD2
V: TRBV3-1
DNA: TGTGCCAGCAGCTTGCAGCGGGGAGAGGGGGAGACCCAGTACTTC
CDR3: CASSLQRGEGETQYF

size: -
J: TRBJ2-7
D: -
V: TRBV6-5
DNA: TGTGCCAGCAGTTACTCGACGGCTTACGAGCAGTACTTC
CDR3: CASSYSTAYEQYF

size: few
J: TRBJ1-1
D: -
V: TRBV6-5
DNA: TGTGCCAGCAGAACGGGGCGGATGAACACTGAAGCTTTCTTT
CDR3: CASRTGRMNTEAFF

size: few
J: TRBJ2-2
D: TRBD1
V: TRBV12-3/TRBV12-4
DNA: TGTGCCAGCAGTCACGAGGGGGCGCCCACCGGGGAGCTGTTTTTT
CDR3: CASSHEGAPTGELFF

size: many
J: TRBJ2-3
D: -
V: TRBV3-1
DNA: TGTGCCAGCAGCCTTCGGACAGACAACACAGATACGCAGTATTTT
CDR3: CASSLRTDNTDTQYF

size: few
J: TRBJ1-5
D: TRBD1
V: TRBV19
DNA: TGTGCCAGCGGGGAGGAGGCAGGGGGCTTAAATCAGCCCCAGCATTTT
CDR3: CASGEEAGGLNQPQHF

size: many
J: TRBJ2-3
D: -
V: TRBV4-3
DNA: TGCGCCAGCAGCCAAGCCCCGGACTCCCAAAAGTATTTT
CDR3: CASSQAPDSQKYF

size: -
J: TRBJ2-1
D: -
V: TRBV4-2
DNA: TGTGCCAGCAGCCAAGATCGGTTAGGCTTGTACAATGAGCAGTTCTTC
CDR3: CASSQDRLGLYNEQFF

size: -
J: TRBJ1-1
D: -
V: TRBV4-3
DNA: TGCGCCAGCAGCCAAGACAGGTCCGGGGGCACTGAAGCTTTCTTT
CDR3: CASSQDRSGGTEAFF

size: few
J: TRBJ1-5
D: -
V: TRBV14
DNA: TGTGCCAGTCCGGTGGGGGGATGCAATCAGCCCCAGCATTTT
CDR3: CASPVGGCNQPQHF